This record concerns one TCR beta chain sequence. Its antigen remains unidentified. Per-base quality was not reported, and no clone a single base away is much larger than it. Receptor libraries were prepared by the immunoSEQ multiplex PCR assay. Entries here come from immuneACCESS through TCRdb and include only in-frame sequences with V and J called. Some clones fail to appear in such tables; in the studies checked, an unresolved V gene covers under half of the shortfall, and the cause of the remainder is unknown. The sample table contains over 100,000 clones; only one count was recorded for roughly 90% of them. In total, the top ten clones hold less than 4% of the sample. The sample is drawn from a study of CD4+ T cells in melanoma (dated 2022 in TCRdb). As for the study more broadly: Neoantigen-specific CD4+ T cells in human melanoma were what the study investigated. The paper's findings and limits, for the study overall: According to the report, neoantigen-specific CD4+ T cells in melanoma displayed diverse differentiation states. Neoantigen-specific CD4+ T cells were reported to be correlated with the function of CD8+ T cells, macrophages and B cells.

The donors were melanoma patients. The sequencing input was peripheral blood. The receptor was derived from a human donor with melanoma.

The CDR3 protein: CASSQGQAKETQYF. The DNA sequence is as follows: TGTGCCAGCAGCCAGGGACAGGCTAAAGAGACCCAGTACTTC. The chain uses TRBV14 and TRBJ2-5; 8 nucleotides in the junction match TRBD1. CDR1 and CDR2, per the germline V gene, are SGHDN and FVKESK. For this chain, trimming is 3 bases at the V end and 3 bases at the J end, and the number of junction bases without a gene match is 3. From the cysteine up to the phenylalanine, the CDR3 has a length of 14 residues. Only the CDR3 portion is preserved as DNA: 42 bases, with reading frame beginning at the first base.